A selection of T cell receptor beta chains follows, all from one sample in a study of spatial heterogeneity in lung cancer. TCRdb independently ran MiXCR on the 5' RACE reads; one entry per CDR3 protein. The repertoire holds roughly 120,000 distinct CDR3 sequences, approximately 12% seen once, with about 15% in the top ten. This sample comprised PBMCs, obtained at follow-up. These receptors came from a male donor with early-stage non-small cell lung cancer. The CDR3 runs from the conserved cysteine through the conserved F or W. Fields, in order: clone size, V gene, J gene, D gene, CDR3 protein, CDR3 DNA. A D gene is named only where the DNA matches it firmly. Where a row states a size, it is once, few, many or the class of an expanded clone; other rows omit it.

>-|TRBV5-5|TRBJ2-2|TRBD1
CASSLSHRGPSGELFF
TGTGCCAGCAGCTTGTCTCACAGGGGCCCCTCCGGGGAGCTGTTTTTT
>few|TRBV11-3|TRBJ2-1|-
CASSLSQLIRYNEQFF
TGTGCCAGCAGCTTAAGCCAGCTCATTCGCTACAATGAGCAGTTCTTC
>many|TRBV4-3|TRBJ2-3|TRBD1
CASSQEGQGFPDTQYF
TGCGCCAGCAGCCAAGAGGGACAGGGTTTCCCAGATACGCAGTATTTT
>few|TRBV7-9|TRBJ1-1|-
CASTGNPLITEAFF
TGTGCCAGCACAGGGAACCCTCTGATTACTGAAGCTTTCTTT
>few|TRBV20-1|TRBJ2-2|-
CSASPREGGGTGELFF
TGCAGTGCTAGTCCCCGTGAGGGAGGAGGGACCGGGGAGCTGTTTTTT
>many|TRBV21-1|TRBJ1-5|-
CASSTPPNQPQHF
TGTGCCAGCAGCACGCCCCCTAATCAGCCCCAGCATTTT
>-|TRBV3-1|TRBJ2-7|-
CASSQTGWGEQYF
TGTGCCAGCAGCCAAACAGGGTGGGGCGAGCAGTACTTC
>-|TRBV6-1|TRBJ2-1|-
CASRTTHSSYNEQFF
TGTGCCAGCAGAACTACCCATAGCTCCTACAATGAGCAGTTCTTC
>few|TRBV10-3|TRBJ1-1|-
CAISELGTNTEAFF
TGTGCCATCAGTGAGCTAGGGACTAACACTGAAGCTTTCTTT
>-|TRBV19|TRBJ2-5|-
CASGGIPGPGGETQYF
TGTGCCAGTGGGGGGATACCGGGCCCCGGAGGAGAGACCCAGTACTTC
>many|TRBV12-3/TRBV12-4|TRBJ2-3|-
CASSRRGTDTQYF
TGTGCCAGCAGTCGAAGAGGCACAGATACGCAGTATTTT
>many|TRBV25-1|TRBJ2-3|-
CASSEQGSFPDTQYF
TGTGCCAGCAGTGAACAGGGGTCTTTTCCAGATACGCAGTATTTT
>many|TRBV7-3|TRBJ2-1|-
CASSLGNNEQFF
TGTGCCAGCAGTCTAGGGAACAATGAGCAGTTCTTC
>-|TRBV18|TRBJ1-2|TRBD1
CASTEIQGAGYGYTF
TGTGCCAGCACGGAGATTCAGGGGGCTGGATATGGCTACACCTTC
>few|TRBV10-3|TRBJ2-2|-
CAINAGTAGANTGELFF
TGTGCCATCAACGCCGGGACAGCGGGAGCGAACACCGGGGAGCTGTTTTTT
>many|TRBV9|TRBJ1-1|-
CASSPGLNTEAFF
TGCGCCAGCAGCCCTGGGTTGAACACTGAAGCTTTCTTT
>many|TRBV7-2|TRBJ1-1|-
CASSFGQDTEAFF
TGTGCCAGCAGCTTTGGACAAGACACTGAAGCTTTCTTT
>many|TRBV29-1|TRBJ1-1|-
CSVDVFTEAFF
TGCAGCGTTGACGTATTCACTGAAGCTTTCTTT
>few|TRBV7-9|TRBJ2-4|-
CASSLAETGGDIQYF
TGTGCCAGCAGCTTAGCGGAAACAGGGGGGGACATTCAGTACTTC
>-|TRBV7-2|TRBJ1-6|-
CASSLARTTDSPLHF
TGTGCCAGCAGCTTAGCCCGGACAACGGATTCACCCCTCCACTTT
>few|TRBV6-5|TRBJ1-1|-
CASSYSGFTEAFF
TGTGCCAGCAGTTACTCAGGGTTCACTGAAGCTTTCTTT
>few|TRBV5-1|TRBJ2-5|-
CASSFDQGETQYF
TGCGCCAGCAGCTTTGACCAGGGAGAGACCCAGTACTTC
>-|TRBV7-9|TRBJ2-4|-
CASSLETAKNIQYF
TGTGCCAGCAGCCTCGAGACAGCCAAAAACATTCAGTACTTC
>-|TRBV6-5|TRBJ1-4|-
CASSATATNEKLFF
TGTGCCAGCAGTGCGACAGCAACTAATGAAAAACTGTTTTTT
>many|TRBV20-1|TRBJ2-1|-
CSAIFRGVRTNEQFF
TGCAGTGCTATATTCAGGGGCGTGAGGACGAATGAGCAGTTCTTC
>few|TRBV3-1|TRBJ2-1|TRBD2
CASSQEGGAYNEQFF
TGTGCCAGCAGCCAAGAGGGAGGGGCCTACAATGAGCAGTTCTTC
>few|TRBV10-1|TRBJ2-5|TRBD1
CASSDRGHGETQYF
TGCGCCAGCAGTGACAGGGGGCATGGGGAGACCCAGTACTTC
>-|TRBV7-3|TRBJ1-4|TRBD1
CASSRTGTANEKLFF
TGTGCCAGCAGCCGAACCGGGACAGCTAATGAAAAACTGTTTTTT
>many|TRBV7-9|TRBJ2-5|-
CASSLAGPNQETQYF
TGTGCCAGCAGCTTAGCGGGGCCGAACCAAGAGACCCAGTACTTC
>-|TRBV29-1|TRBJ2-3|-
CSVAAGTERTDTQYF
TGCAGCGTTGCTGCAGGGACCGAACGCACAGATACGCAGTATTTT
>many|TRBV9|TRBJ2-7|-
CASSVETKDGSYEQYF
TGTGCCAGCAGCGTAGAGACGAAGGACGGGTCCTACGAGCAGTACTTC
>many|TRBV7-3|TRBJ1-6|-
CASSLAGNNSPLHF
TGTGCCAGCAGCTTAGCAGGGAATAATTCACCCCTCCACTTT
>few|TRBV7-3|TRBJ1-2|-
CASSPGPQNYGYTF
TGTGCCAGCAGCCCGGGACCCCAGAACTATGGCTACACCTTC
>-|TRBV9|TRBJ2-3|TRBD2
CASSVPQRGSTDTQYF
TGTGCCAGCAGCGTTCCCCAGCGGGGGAGCACAGATACGCAGTATTTT
>-|TRBV2|TRBJ2-7|-
CASSGGPYEQYF
TGTGCCAGCAGCGGGGGACCCTACGAGCAGTACTTC
>many|TRBV20-1|TRBJ2-3|-
CSAPRVGPGTDTQYF
TGCAGTGCTCCCCGGGTGGGGCCAGGCACAGATACGCAGTATTTT
>-|TRBV29-1|TRBJ2-7|-
CSVEGFEDYEQYF
TGCAGCGTTGAGGGCTTCGAGGACTACGAGCAGTACTTC
>few|TRBV27|TRBJ2-5|TRBD2
CASRLAGGPGETQYF
TGTGCCAGCCGACTAGCGGGGGGTCCAGGGGAGACCCAGTACTTC
>many|TRBV5-6|TRBJ1-2|-
CASSSGPGGYTF
TGTGCCAGCAGCAGCGGGCCTGGAGGCTACACCTTC
>few|TRBV10-3|TRBJ1-5|TRBD1
CAITGDSSNQPQHF
TGTGCCATCACCGGGGACAGTAGCAATCAGCCCCAGCATTTT
>few|TRBV5-1|TRBJ1-5|TRBD1
CASSLDRGMGQPQHF
TGCGCCAGCAGTTTGGACAGGGGTATGGGTCAGCCCCAGCATTTT
>-|TRBV12-3/TRBV12-4|TRBJ2-2|TRBD1
CASSRTGEAGELFF
TGTGCCAGCAGCCGGACAGGGGAGGCCGGGGAGCTGTTTTTT
>few|TRBV12-3/TRBV12-4|TRBJ2-4|TRBD1
CASSLAGTAQYF
TGTGCCAGCAGTTTAGCCGGGACAGCTCAGTACTTC
>few|TRBV11-2|TRBJ2-7|-
CASTPRASVTYEQYF
TGTGCCAGCACCCCCCGGGCTAGCGTAACCTACGAGCAGTACTTC
>many|TRBV27|TRBJ2-1|TRBD2
CASIRTSRRYNEQFF
TGTGCCAGCATCCGGACTAGCAGGCGCTACAATGAGCAGTTCTTC
>many|TRBV5-6|TRBJ2-7|-
CASKTGTLSYEQYF
TGTGCCAGCAAGACCGGGACGCTGTCCTACGAGCAGTACTTC
>once|TRBV27|TRBJ2-3|TRBD1
CASSPGTGSVTQYF
TGTGCCAGCAGTCCCGGGACAGGTTCTGTTACGCAGTATTTT